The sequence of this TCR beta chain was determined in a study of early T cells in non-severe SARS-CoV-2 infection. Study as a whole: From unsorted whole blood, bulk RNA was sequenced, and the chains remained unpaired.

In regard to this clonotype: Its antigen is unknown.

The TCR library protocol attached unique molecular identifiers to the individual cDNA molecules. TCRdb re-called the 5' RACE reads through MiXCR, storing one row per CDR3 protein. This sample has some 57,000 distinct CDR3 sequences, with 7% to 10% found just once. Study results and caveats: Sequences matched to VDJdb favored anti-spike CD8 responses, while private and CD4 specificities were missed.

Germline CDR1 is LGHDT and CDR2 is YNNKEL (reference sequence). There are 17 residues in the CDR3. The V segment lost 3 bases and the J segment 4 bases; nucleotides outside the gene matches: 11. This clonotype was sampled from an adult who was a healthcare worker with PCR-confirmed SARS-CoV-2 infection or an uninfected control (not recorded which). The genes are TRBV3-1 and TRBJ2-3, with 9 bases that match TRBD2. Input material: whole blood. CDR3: CASSQVTGTSFPDTQYF. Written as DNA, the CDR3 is TGTGCCAGCAGCCAGGTTACCGGGACTAGCTTTCCAGATACGCAGTATTTT.